The 31 T cell receptor beta chains below all came from one sample that was sequenced in a study of cytomegalovirus exposure and HLA in healthy donors. Use of 60 Vbeta and 13 Jbeta primers characterized the PCR. The method was immunoSEQ multiplex PCR; TCRdb's version includes in-frame clones alone and lacks a portion of them. Here the sample spans about 110,000 clones, under 70% being singletons. Sequencing input: PBMCs. The receptors here all came from a young man in good health and CMV-seropositive.

The chain is built from TRBV30 and TRBJ1-1; D gene ambiguous. Trimming removed 6 bases from V and 4 bases from J, with 15 bases in between. The CDR3 covers 13 residues. Germline-derived CDR1 and CDR2 are GTSNPN and SVGIG (reference sequence). The CDR3 is CACPGQAGTEAFF. CDR3 nucleotide sequence: TGTGCCTGCCCTGGGCAGGCGGGCACTGAAGCTTTCTTT. The full variable domain, with the rest looked up from reference TRBV30 and TRBJ1-1, is SQTIHQWPATLVQPVGSPLSLECTVEGTSNPNLYWYRQAAGRGLQLLFYSVGIGQISSEVPQNLSASRPQDRQFILSSKKLLLSDSGFYLCACPGQAGTEAFFGQGTRLTVV.

The rearrangement joins TRBV27 to TRBJ2-3; TRBD2 agrees at 7 bases. V gave up 3 bases and J gave up 2 bases; unmatched junction bases: 5. Germline values: CDR1 MNHEY, CDR2 SMNVEV (reference sequence). The CDR3 loop spans 15 amino acids. The CDR3 sequence is CASSFGGGFTDTQYF. The CDR3, as DNA: TGTGCCAGCAGTTTTGGGGGGGGGTTCACAGATACGCAGTATTTT.

The V call is TRBV10-3, the J call TRBJ2-1; 10 bases line up with TRBD2. The V gene's germline CDR1 is ENHRY and CDR2 SYGVKD. V shed 3 bases, J shed 6 bases, and the junction held 8 bases outside the gene matches. The CDR3 is made up of 16 amino acids. Here the CDR3 DNA reads TGTGCCATCAGTGACCGAGCGGGAGGGACCGGCAATGAGCAGTTCTTC. Translated, it gives CAISDRAGGTGNEQFF.

This clone was found a few times. The J gene is TRBJ2-3, the V gene TRBV4-3, with TRBD2 matching 9 bases. The J segment lost 1 base and the V segment lost 0 bases, leaving 2 bases of the junction unmatched. Germline loops: CDR1 LGHNA, CDR2 YSLEER. The CDR3 covers 16 residues. CDR3 nucleotide sequence: TGCGCCAGCAGCCAAGAGGGACTAGCTCGCACAGATACGCAGTATTTT. This encodes CASSQEGLARTDTQYF.

The chain uses TRBV5-6 and TRBJ1-2; D is perhaps TRBD1 (5 bases). The germline gives CDR1 SGHDT, CDR2 YYEEEE. The V end lost 6 bases, the J end lost 4 bases, and 7 bases lay between the germline ends. The length of the CDR3 is 11 residues. CDR3 sequence: CASTDSYGYTF. CDR3 coding DNA: TGTGCCAGCACCGACAGCTATGGCTACACCTTC.

V and J are TRBV2 and TRBJ2-7; D is ambiguous. Germline values: CDR1 SNHLY, CDR2 FYNNEI. Trimming shortened V by 2 bases and J by 5 bases, and 7 bases separated the two germline ends. The CDR3 covers 12 residues. This chain's CDR3 is CASSELGDEQYV. As DNA, the CDR3 is TGTGCCAGCAGTGAACTAGGCGACGAGCAGTACGTC.

This chain joins TRBV27 and TRBJ2-3; 11 bases agree with TRBD2. Germline V gives CDR1 MNHEY, CDR2 SMNVEV (reference sequence). V shed 3 bases and J 4 bases; nucleotides not matched to a gene: 3. The CDR3 length is 15 residues. For the CDR3, the DNA is TGTGCCAGCAGTTTTCTAGCGGGAGGTCCAGATACGCAGTATTTT. Residues: CASSFLAGGPDTQYF.

The rearrangement links TRBV7-6 to TRBJ2-5; 8 bases map to TRBD2. Germline CDR1 reads SGHVS; CDR2 reads FNYEAQ. After removal of 1 base from V and 5 bases from J, the junction contained 0 bases not matched to a gene. The CDR3 is 13 residues long. The CDR3 protein is CASSLGLAETQYF. CDR3 sequence (DNA): TGTGCCAGCAGCTTAGGACTAGCGGAGACCCAGTACTTC.

This chain uses TRBV6-1 with TRBJ1-2, with 8 bases lining up with TRBD1. Germline V CDR1 and CDR2: MNHNS, SASEGT. This CDR3 is built from 14 residues. The ends lost 6 bases at V and 1 base at J; junction bases unmatched: 4. The CDR3 sequence is CASRRDRINYGYTF. CDR3 bases: TGTGCCAGCAGGAGGGACAGGATTAACTATGGCTACACCTTC.

V and J are TRBV13 and TRBJ1-1, with 8 nucleotides matching TRBD1. V lost 1 base and J lost 3; bases outside the gene matches: 1. The CDR3 covers 14 residues. The germline CDR1 and CDR2 sequences are PRHDT and FYEKMQ (reference sequence). The DNA for the CDR3 is TGTGCCAGCAGCTTAGAGGACAGGGACACTGAAGCTTTCTTT. This translates into CASSLEDRDTEAFF.

The chain has TRBV2 and TRBJ2-6, with 8 positions matching TRBD1. The V gene's germline CDR1 is SNHLY and CDR2 FYNNEI. This CDR3 spans 14 amino acids. Germline trimming cut 6 bases from V and 4 bases from J; bases unmatched to any gene: 2. CDR3 residues: CASRTGVGANVLTF. The DNA for the CDR3 is TGTGCCAGCAGGACAGGGGTCGGGGCCAACGTCCTGACTTTC.

The rearrangement links TRBV30 to TRBJ1-6; maybe TRBD1 (6 bases). This CDR3 comprises 15 residues. V was shortened by 1 base and J by 0 bases, with 7 bases between the two germline ends. CDR1 is GTSNPN, CDR2 SVGIG, per germline (reference sequence). Here the CDR3 reads CAWSGGGSYNSPLHF. DNA for the CDR3: TGTGCCTGGAGTGGAGGGGGCTCCTATAATTCACCCCTCCACTTT.

This clone was counted a few times. This chain joins TRBV5-1 and TRBJ2-3; 7 bases line up with TRBD1. This CDR3 comprises 13 residues. Unmatched junction bases numbered 4, after V lost 7 bases and J lost 2 bases. CDR1 is SGHRS, CDR2 YFSETQ, per germline. CDR3 coding DNA: TGCGCCAGCCGACAGGGTTTCACAGATACGCAGTATTTT. This encodes CASRQGFTDTQYF.

The rearrangement joins TRBV19 to TRBJ2-1; unclear D gene. Germline V gene sequence: CDR1 LNHDA, CDR2 SQIVND (reference sequence). The germline V and J ends were trimmed by 2 bases and 4 bases, with 12 bases remaining between them. This CDR3 comprises 15 residues. The CDR3 DNA reads as TGTGCCAGTAGTATAAGCACGAGCCTATACAATGAGCAGTTCTTC. Translated: CASSISTSLYNEQFF.

This clone was counted between two and nine times. The chain links TRBV28 to TRBJ1-1; 8 bases are shared with TRBD1. Trimming cost V 4 bases and J 0 bases; bases outside gene matches: 1. The CDR3 runs to 14 residues. Germline CDR1 is MDHEN and CDR2 is SYDVKM. CDR3 DNA: TGTGCCAGCAGTTCAGGGGGCCTGAACACTGAAGCTTTCTTT. Encoded protein: CASSSGGLNTEAFF.

This chain connects TRBV9 to TRBJ1-1, with D perhaps matching TRBD1 (6 bases). V was cut by 0 bases and J by 5 bases, with 11 bases left in between. The germline CDR1 and CDR2 sequences are SGDLS and YYNGEE. This CDR3 spans 14 amino acids. The CDR3 protein is CASSVDQGRTEAFF. Here the CDR3 DNA reads TGTGCCAGCAGCGTAGATCAGGGGCGGACTGAAGCTTTCTTT. The full variable domain, rest sourced from reference TRBV9 and TRBJ1-1, is DSGVTQTPKHLITATGQRVTLRCSPRSGDLSVYWYQQSLDQGLQFLIQYYNGEERAKGNILERFSAQQFPDLHSELNLSSLELGDSALYFCASSVDQGRTEAFFGQGTRLTVV.

This clone was counted a single time. A read error may account for a junction end that differs from germline. In the same sample, other DNA sequences code for this CDR3. J is TRBJ1-1 and V is TRBV9; perhaps TRBD1 as D (6 bases). Germline CDR1 and CDR2: SGDLS and YYNGEE. CDR3 length: 14 amino acids. The CDR3 region has the DNA TGTGCCAGCAGCTTACAGGGATACGGCACTGAGGCTTTCTTT. It codes for CASSLQGYGTEAFF.

The V gene is TRBV10-3, the J gene TRBJ1-1, with D possibly being TRBD1 (6 bases). Germline-derived CDR1 and CDR2 are ENHRY and SYGVKD. This CDR3 spans 13 amino acids. The V and J ends lost 11 bases and 1 base respectively, with 14 bases between them. CDR3 DNA: TGTGCCGTTCGACAGGACGAGAACACTGAAGCTTTCTTT. Amino acid sequence: CAVRQDENTEAFF.

V is TRBV29-1 and J is TRBJ1-2, with 8 bases identical to TRBD1. Looked up from germline, CDR1 is SQVTM and CDR2 is ANQGSEA. The length of the CDR3 is 17 residues. The V segment lost 4 bases and the J segment 6 bases; nucleotides outside the gene matches: 19. Here the CDR3 reads CSVGTQMGRGRFDGYTF. DNA for the CDR3: TGCAGCGTTGGGACCCAGATGGGCAGGGGGCGCTTCGATGGCTACACCTTC.

J is TRBJ1-2 and V is TRBV5-5; TRBD1 might be the D (6 bases). There are 12 residues in the CDR3. Germline V lookup: CDR1 SGHKS, CDR2 YYEKEE (reference sequence). The V end was cut by 0 bases, the J end by 7 bases, with 7 bases between. CDR3 amino acids: CASSLGQAGYTF. CDR3 in DNA: TGTGCCAGCAGCTTGGGACAGGCTGGCTACACCTTC.

This chain links TRBV2 with TRBJ1-1; D is uncertain. This CDR3 is built from 14 residues. In germline, CDR1 is SNHLY, CDR2 FYNNEI. The germline V and J ends were trimmed by 6 bases and 5 bases, with 16 bases remaining between them. DNA of the CDR3: TGTGCCAGCAGCCCCCAGAGGAGGGAGACTGAAGCTTTCTTT. Protein sequence: CASSPQRRETEAFF. The full variable domain, rest sourced from reference TRBV2 and TRBJ1-1, is EPEVTQTPSHQVTQMGQEVILRCVPISNHLYFYWYRQILGQKVEFLVSFYNNEISEKSEIFDDQFSVERPDGSNFTLKIRSTKLEDSAMYFCASSPQRRETEAFFGQGTRLTVV.

This clone was counted a few times. The rearrangement joins TRBV5-1 to TRBJ2-7; possible D gene TRBD2, 6 bases. V dropped 0 bases and J dropped 5 bases, with 15 bases sitting between them. Germline V gene lookup returns CDR1 SGHRS and CDR2 YFSETQ. The CDR3 is 15 amino acids. CDR3 protein: CASSLARTKADEQYF. The DNA of the CDR3 is TGCGCCAGCAGCTTGGCTAGGACTAAGGCGGACGAGCAGTACTTC.

The rearrangement links TRBV5-1 to TRBJ1-1; 10 bases align to TRBD1. J lost 4 bases, V lost 4 bases, and 7 bases had no gene match. This CDR3 is built from 15 residues. Germline V gene data show CDR1 as SGHRS and CDR2 as YFSETQ. CDR3 residues: CASSGQGVGTTEAFF. CDR3 in DNA: TGCGCCAGCAGCGGACAGGGGGTTGGTACCACTGAAGCTTTCTTT.

The chain is built from TRBV5-4 and TRBJ1-1, with 7 nucleotides matching TRBD1. Germline CDR1 and CDR2: SGHNT and YYREEE (reference sequence). CDR3 size: 12 residues. V trimming: 0 bases; J trimming: 10 bases; junction bases outside the gene matches: 3. In DNA, the CDR3 is TGTGCCAGCAGCTTGGACAGGGGAGGAGCTTTCTTT. Translated: CASSLDRGGAFF.

The rearrangement joins TRBV18 to TRBJ1-3; no firm D call. The CDR3 is 16 residues long. V dropped 3 bases and J dropped 4 bases, with 16 bases sitting between them. Germline loops: CDR1 KGHSH, CDR2 LQKENI. CDR3 sequence (DNA): TGTGCCAGCTCACCGCCGGTCAGTCCGGGGGGAAACACCATATATTTT. Translation: CASSPPVSPGGNTIYF.

The V call is TRBV6-1, the J call TRBJ1-6, with D hard to call. The CDR3 sequence is 17 residues long. V was shortened by 1 base and J by 0 bases, with 10 bases between the two germline ends. The germline gives CDR1 MNHNS, CDR2 SASEGT. CDR3 protein: CASSEVGGSSYNSPLHF. The CDR3 region has the DNA TGTGCCAGCAGTGAAGTCGGCGGGAGCTCCTATAATTCACCCCTCCACTTT.

This clone was detected only a few times. The chain recombines TRBV27 with TRBJ2-2; D is perhaps TRBD1 (6 bases). V was trimmed by 6 bases and J by 6 bases, leaving 20 bases between them. Germline V gene data show CDR1 as MNHEY and CDR2 as SMNVEV (reference sequence). The CDR3 has 16 residues. CDR3 residues: CASSRGRVVGSGELFF. CDR3 coding DNA: TGTGCCAGCAGCAGGGGTCGCGTAGTGGGTTCCGGGGAGCTGTTTTTT.

The rearrangement links TRBV6-5 to TRBJ2-5; a weak D match, TRBD2 (6 bases). The germline V gene encodes CDR1 MNHEY and CDR2 SVGAGI. V was pared by 5 bases and J by 7 bases, with 17 bases between. The CDR3 has 14 residues. This chain's CDR3 is CASSPGTWEVTQYF. The CDR3 coding sequence is TGTGCCAGCAGTCCCGGGACTTGGGAGGTGACCCAGTACTTC.

This clone was detected only a few times. J is TRBJ2-5 and V is TRBV29-1, with D perhaps TRBD2 (7 bases). In germline, CDR1 is SQVTM, CDR2 ANQGSEA. The CDR3 runs 13 residues. The V and J ends lost 0 bases and 5 bases respectively, with 10 bases between them. The CDR3 loop reads CSVEEGGAETQYF. CDR3 coding DNA: TGCAGCGTTGAAGAGGGGGGGGCGGAGACCCAGTACTTC.

This chain joins TRBV5-6 and TRBJ2-7; TRBD1 aligns across 8 bases. V shed 4 bases and J 9 bases; nucleotides not matched to a gene: 6. The germline V gene encodes CDR1 SGHDT and CDR2 YYEEEE. The CDR3 contains 12 residues. The CDR3, as DNA: TGTGCCAGCAGCCTTGGGACAGGCGGGCAGTACGTC. Translating it yields CASSLGTGGQYV.

V and J are TRBV18 and TRBJ1-2; possibly TRBD1 for D (5 bases). Trimming cost V 3 bases and J 5 bases, with 16 bases left between them. Germline-derived CDR1 and CDR2 are KGHSH and LQKENI. This CDR3 is 15 amino acids long. DNA for the CDR3: TGTGCCAGCTCACCGGGGCACGGATCTCAGTATGGCTACACCTTC. This codes for CASSPGHGSQYGYTF.